This TCR beta chain was observed in a study of T cells after yellow fever vaccination. In its sample, this clonotype was seen a few times. Its antigen remains unidentified. The study's findings and limits: The presence of abundant clonotypes contaminating from the bulk population was possible in FACS-sorted repertoires.

Template-switching 5'RACE yielded the TCR cDNA; a universal primer site and UMIs were added in the process. TCRdb recomputed calls from the 5' RACE reads with MiXCR, one row per CDR3 protein. In the table there are 300,000 or so distinct CDR3 sequences, approximately 3.9% of which are singletons. The CDR3 is 14 amino acids. Deletions cut 2 bases from V and 6 bases from J, with 12 bases between. The germline V gene has CDR1 SGHTA and CDR2 FQGNSA. The specimen was PBMCs, collected 5 days after the yellow fever booster vaccination. V is TRBV7-2 and J is TRBJ2-3; D not certain. The sequence was obtained from a man aged 18-30 years who received the YFV17D yellow fever vaccine. This CDR3 reads CASSLSVPPDTQYF. CDR3 DNA: TGTGCCAGCAGCTTATCGGTTCCCCCCGATACGCAGTATTTT.